Following are 31 T cell receptor beta chains from one sample sequenced in a study of Graves' ophthalmopathy and Graves' hyperthyroidism. Amplification of TCR beta CDR3 regions used RNA transcripts. HTBI-primed RT-PCR formed the first round, and a multiplex PCR formed the second. TCRdb ran MiXCR on the multiplex PCR reads and lists one entry per CDR3 protein. Here the sample spans some 1.1 million distinct CDR3 sequences, about 35% being singletons. The sequencing sample was made of peripheral blood or thyroid tissue (not recorded which). These TCRs come from an adult man with Graves' hyperthyroidism.

Ten or more counts support this clonotype. This chain links TRBV25-1 with TRBJ1-3; 7 positions match TRBD1. This CDR3 spans 17 amino acids. Germline V gene data show CDR1 as MGHDK and CDR2 as SYGVNS. J was trimmed by 4 bases and V by 5 bases; bases with no gene match: 14. The CDR3 DNA follows: TGTGCCAGCAGTACCAAGGGGGCCCCTTTTGACGGAAACACCATATATTTT. Amino acid sequence: CASSTKGAPFDGNTIYF.

This clonotype was recorded many times. This chain uses TRBV2 with TRBJ1-3; a weak D match, TRBD1 (6 bases). V was shortened by 6 bases and J by 0 bases, with 9 bases between the two germline ends. The germline gives CDR1 SNHLY, CDR2 FYNNEI. CDR3 size: 14 residues. The CDR3 region has the DNA TGTGCCAGCAGAGACAGGACCTCTGGAAACACCATATATTTT. Its translation is CASRDRTSGNTIYF.

This clonotype was found many times. The CDR3 sequence: CASSIQGPGANVLTF. In DNA form, the CDR3 reads TGTGCCAGTAGTATACAGGGTCCCGGGGCCAACGTCCTGACTTTC. The chain employs TRBV19 and TRBJ2-6, with D possibly being TRBD1 (5 bases). Per the germline V gene, CDR1 is LNHDA and CDR2 is SQIVND (reference sequence). There are 15 residues in the CDR3. Trimming took 2 bases from V and 4 from J, leaving 9 bases between them.

The chain joins TRBV5-1 to TRBJ1-4; D not certain. V was trimmed by 4 bases and J by 12 bases, leaving 13 bases between them. Germline V lookup: CDR1 SGHRS, CDR2 YFSETQ. The CDR3 is 12 amino acids. The CDR3 DNA is TGCGCCAGCAGCGACCTGGCCGGGGAACTGTTTTTT. Its translation: CASSDLAGELFF. The full variable domain, its missing parts supplied by reference TRBV5-1 and TRBJ1-4, is KAGVTQTPRYLIKTRGQQVTLSCSPISGHRSVSWYQQTPGQGLQFLFEYFSETQRNKGNFPGRFSGRQFSNSRSEMNVSTLELGDSALYLCASSDLAGELFFGSGTQLSVL.

On this clonotype itself: Given a much more abundant clone one base away, this may be a read error. This chain links TRBV7-2 with TRBJ1-5; D is unclear. Germline V gene sequence: CDR1 SGHTA, CDR2 FQGNSA. The CDR3 spans 15 residues. V was cut by 4 bases and J by 4 bases, with 14 bases left in between. The CDR3 spells CASSYIRERNQPQHF. The CDR3 coding sequence is TGTGCCAGCAGCTACATCCGGGAGAGAAATCAGCCCCAGCATTTT.

This clonotype was seen only a few times. The chain recombines TRBV4-1 with TRBJ1-5; TRBD1 matches 9 bases. Losses at the gene ends were 2 bases for V and 5 bases for J; bases not matched to a gene: 1. The CDR3 has 14 residues. Germline-derived CDR1 and CDR2 are MGHRA and YSYEKL. Here the CDR3 DNA reads TGCGCCAGCAGCCAACGGACAGGGGATCAGCCCCAGCATTTT. It yields the protein CASSQRTGDQPQHF.

The sample holds a few counts of this clonotype. The chain combines TRBV4-3 with TRBJ1-5, with a weak D call TRBD1 (5 bases). With 1 base removed from V and 1 base from J, the gap between germline ends came to 11 bases. The germline V gene has CDR1 LGHNA and CDR2 YSLEER. This CDR3 has 16 residues. The DNA for the CDR3 is TGCGCCAGCAGCCAAGTTCGAGGGGCAAGCAATCAGCCCCAGCATTTT. Protein sequence: CASSQVRGASNQPQHF.

This clonotype was found many times. This rearrangement joins TRBV7-2 to TRBJ2-6; D not resolved. The CDR3 sequence is 16 residues long. In germline, CDR1 is SGHTA, CDR2 FQGNSA. Trimming shortened V by 5 bases and J by 0 bases, and 11 bases separated the two germline ends. The CDR3 DNA reads TGTGCCAGCAGCCCGGACGTAAACTCTGGGGCCAACGTCCTGACTTTC. Its translation: CASSPDVNSGANVLTF. The whole variable domain, filled in from reference TRBV7-2 and TRBJ2-6, reads GAGVSQSPSNKVTEKGKDVELRCDPISGHTALYWYRQSLGQGLEFLIYFQGNSAPDKSGLPSDRFSAERTGGSVSTLTIQRTQQEDSAVYLCASSPDVNSGANVLTFGAGSRLTVL.

This clonotype appeared many times. The J gene is TRBJ2-2, the V gene TRBV19; D is ambiguous. Per germline, CDR1 LNHDA and CDR2 SQIVND (reference sequence). CDR3 length: 13 residues. Trimming shortened V by 5 bases and J by 0 bases, and 4 bases separated the two germline ends. In DNA form, the CDR3 reads TGTGCCAGTAGTCAGGCGAACACCGGGGAGCTGTTTTTT. As protein: CASSQANTGELFF. The complete variable domain, with remaining parts taken from reference TRBV19 and TRBJ2-2, reads DGGITQSPKYLFRKEGQNVTLSCEQNLNHDAMYWYRQDPGQGLRLIYYSQIVNDFQKGDIAEGYSVSREKKESFPLTVTSAQKNPTAFYLCASSQANTGELFFGEGSRLTVL.

This clonotype was observed a handful of times. V and J are TRBV20-1 and TRBJ2-7, with 10 nucleotides matching TRBD2. The CDR3 is 13 amino acids. From germline, CDR1 is DFQATT and CDR2 SNEGSKA (reference sequence). CDR3 sequence: CRGQLAGKYEQYF. In DNA form, the CDR3 reads TGCAGGGGCCAACTAGCGGGAAAATACGAGCAGTACTTC.

This chain joins TRBV6-6 and TRBJ1-1; D is unclear. The CDR3 has 14 amino acids. Germline V gene data show CDR1 as MNHNY and CDR2 as SVGAGI (reference sequence). The germline V and J ends were trimmed by 2 bases and 11 bases, with 18 bases remaining between them. The CDR3 reads CASSYPARLFSAFF. In DNA form, the CDR3 reads TGTGCCAGCAGTTACCCGGCCCGGCTGTTTAGTGCTTTCTTT.

This clonotype was counted only a few times. V and J are TRBV4-1 and TRBJ2-5; no definite D call. Germline lookup yields CDR1 MGHRA and CDR2 YSYEKL. V was cut by 2 bases and J by 5 bases, with 12 bases left in between. The CDR3 length is 14 residues. The CDR3 sequence is CASSQPTKTETQYF. The CDR3 region has the DNA TGCGCCAGCAGCCAACCTACTAAGACCGAGACCCAGTACTTC.

J is TRBJ2-1 and V is TRBV29-1; weak D call: TRBD2 (5 bases). The CDR3 totals 10 residues. The germline gives CDR1 SQVTM, CDR2 ANQGSEA. Trimming stripped 6 bases from V and 8 bases from J, with 8 bases between. The CDR3 reads CSVARDEQFF. CDR3 DNA: TGCAGCGTAGCGAGGGATGAGCAGTTCTTC.

This clonotype showed up many times. The CDR3 region has the DNA TGTGCCACCAGCATAGGAGGACAGGGGGCGAGGGAAGCTTTCTTT. Translated, it gives CATSIGGQGAREAFF. V and J are TRBV15 and TRBJ1-1; 11 nucleotides align to TRBD1. With V trimmed by 4 bases and J by 8 bases, 9 bases remained unmatched. The CDR3 runs to 15 residues. From germline, CDR1 is LNHNV and CDR2 YYDKDF (reference sequence).

V and J are TRBV5-6 and TRBJ2-5; TRBD2 agrees at 7 bases. In germline, CDR1 is SGHDT, CDR2 YYEEEE. V trimming: 3 bases; J trimming: 0 bases; junction bases outside the gene matches: 8. This CDR3 spans 16 amino acids. CDR3 sequence (DNA): TGTGCCAGCAGCTCCCCCCAGGGAGGGCACCAAGAGACCCAGTACTTC. Its translation is CASSSPQGGHQETQYF.

This clonotype was recorded many times. The chain has TRBV2 and TRBJ1-5; D is perhaps TRBD1 (6 bases). The CDR3 extends over 15 amino acids. V was trimmed by 0 bases and J by 5 bases, leaving 11 bases between them. From germline, CDR1 is SNHLY and CDR2 FYNNEI. CDR3 DNA: TGTGCCAGCAGTGAAGCGGGGGCGGTTTATCAGCCCCAGCATTTT. It is translated as CASSEAGAVYQPQHF.

The chain couples TRBV7-8 to TRBJ2-1; perhaps TRBD2 as D (6 bases). CDR1 is SGHVS and CDR2 is FQNEAQ in the germline V gene. V was clipped by 3 bases and J by 4 bases, with 10 bases between them. This CDR3 region has 14 residues. The chain's CDR3 is CASSFIGGYNEQFF. CDR3 sequence (DNA): TGTGCCAGCAGCTTTATCGGGGGTTACAATGAGCAGTTCTTC.

In its sample, this clonotype was seen once. The chain combines TRBV25-1 with TRBJ2-7; either TRBD1 or TRBD2 may fit D (5 bases each). From germline, CDR1 is MGHDK and CDR2 SYGVNS. The CDR3 sequence is 15 residues long. V lost 8 bases and J lost 1, with 18 bases in between. CDR3 amino acids: CASSPRDGLSYEQYF. CDR3 coding DNA: TGTGCCAGCTCACCCCGGGACGGTCTATCCTACGAGCAGTACTTC.

The rearrangement links TRBV2 to TRBJ1-1, with a possible D match to TRBD1 (5 bases). V lost 4 bases and J 4 bases, leaving 10 bases between the germline ends. The length of the CDR3 is 13 residues. Germline CDR1 SNHLY, CDR2 FYNNEI. The CDR3 coding sequence is TGTGCCAGCAGTGCGGGGGTAGCCACTGAAGCTTTCTTT. Translation: CASSAGVATEAFF.

Note on this clonotype: This may stem from a read error, because a much larger clone lies one nucleotide away. J is TRBJ1-4 and V is TRBV12-3 or TRBV12-4; D is ambiguous. CDR3 size: 13 residues. V was cut by 6 bases and J by 16 bases, with 21 bases left in between. CDR3 in amino acids: CASSLRWGVGRFF. CDR3 coding DNA: TGTGCCAGCAGCCTCCGTTGGGGTGTAGGACGGTTTTTT.

The rearrangement links TRBV10-3 to TRBJ1-5, with 9 bases matching TRBD1. The junction had 25 bases not matched to a gene; V was cut back by 10 bases and J by 3 bases. This CDR3 is 20 amino acids long. Germline V CDR1 and CDR2: ENHRY, SYGVKD. Here the CDR3 DNA reads TGTGCCAGCGGCCGACAAGCCGGGACAGGGATGAGGTCAGTCAATCAGCCCCAGCATTTT. Amino acids: CASGRQAGTGMRSVNQPQHF.

This clonotype was picked up one time. One end of the junction does not line up with germline, which may come from a read error. V and J are TRBV10-2 and TRBJ2-6; a weak D match, TRBD1 (5 bases). CDR1 and CDR2 from the germline V gene are WSHSY and SAAADI. This CDR3 region has 16 residues. This CDR3 reads CASSEPHRSGANVPTF. The CDR3 DNA reads as TGCGCCAGCAGTGAGCCGCACCGCTCTGGGGCCAACGTCCCGACTTTC.

The V gene is TRBV29-1, the J gene TRBJ2-6, with D tentatively TRBD1 or TRBD2 (6 bases each). V was shortened by 3 bases and J by 3 bases, with 15 bases between the two germline ends. The CDR3 length is 16 residues. CDR1 is SQVTM, CDR2 ANQGSEA, per germline. The CDR3 sequence: CSVDRRGNYGANVLTF. CDR3 DNA: TGCAGCGTTGACAGGAGGGGGAACTATGGGGCCAACGTCCTGACTTTC.

This rearrangement joins TRBV4-1 to TRBJ1-5; TRBD1 agrees at 9 bases. The CDR3 has 16 amino acids. V shed 1 base, J shed 0 bases, and the junction held 1 base outside the gene matches. Germline CDR1 MGHRA, CDR2 YSYEKL. The CDR3 DNA follows: TGCGCCAGCAGCCAAGTGGGACAGGGTAGCAATCAGCCCCAGCATTTT. It encodes CASSQVGQGSNQPQHF.

J is TRBJ2-6 and V is TRBV10-3, with D perhaps matching TRBD1 (6 bases). V was shortened by 6 bases and J by 3 bases, with 15 bases between the two germline ends. This CDR3 contains 16 residues. Germline lookup yields CDR1 ENHRY and CDR2 SYGVKD. The CDR3 loop reads CAIRQVQGYGANVLTF. CDR3 coding DNA: TGTGCCATCAGACAAGTCCAGGGGTATGGGGCCAACGTCCTGACTTTC.

This clonotype was counted ten times or more. The V and J genes are TRBV12-3 or TRBV12-4 and TRBJ1-2; maybe TRBD1 (6 bases). The CDR3 has 13 amino acids. The V end lost 6 bases, the J end lost 4 bases, and 12 bases lay between the germline ends. DNA for the CDR3: TGTGCCAGCAGGACCAGGGACACCTATGGCTACACCTTC. As protein: CASRTRDTYGYTF.

A word on this clonotype: A read error is possible here, since a much larger clone lies one base away. The rearrangement links TRBV7-6 to TRBJ2-5; either TRBD1 or TRBD2 may supply D (5 bases each). CDR3 size: 13 residues. Per the germline V gene, CDR1 is SGHVS and CDR2 is FNYEAQ. The chain's CDR3 is CASSQGVQEAQYF. The CDR3 nucleotides read TGTGCCAGCAGCCAGGGAGTCCAAGAGGCCCAGTACTTC.

V is TRBV5-1 and J is TRBJ2-2; 8 positions match TRBD1. The V gene end was trimmed by 4 bases and the J gene end by 3 bases; junction bases not matched to a gene: 5. The CDR3 spans 15 residues. CDR1 and CDR2 from the germline V gene are SGHRS and YFSETQ. CDR3 region: CASSQGQADTGELFF. CDR3 DNA: TGCGCCAGCAGCCAGGGACAGGCGGACACCGGGGAGCTGTTTTTT.

This sequence joins TRBV20-1 and TRBJ2-3, with D maybe TRBD2 (5 bases). The V end lost 4 bases, the J end lost 1 base, and 6 bases lay between the germline ends. The CDR3 runs 12 residues. Germline V CDR1 and CDR2: DFQATT, SNEGSKA (reference sequence). In DNA, the CDR3 is TGCAGTGCTATGGAGGGCACAGATACGCAGTATTTT. Translating gives CSAMEGTDTQYF.

A remark on this clonotype: No DNA is shown, since the ends of the CDR3 on it are uncertain; the CDR3 is the one TCRdb lists. The chain joins TRBV29-1 to TRBJ1-2. The CDR3 is 14 amino acids in total, end residues counted. Germline V lookup: CDR1 SQVTM, CDR2 ANQGSEA. CDR3 in amino acids: CSVGLGSPHSGNTF.

This clonotype came up many times. The chain employs TRBV15 and TRBJ1-1; no firm D call. With 0 bases removed from V and 3 bases from J, the gap between germline ends came to 11 bases. The V gene's germline CDR1 is LNHNV and CDR2 YYDKDF (reference sequence). The CDR3 is 15 amino acids. The CDR3, as DNA: TGTGCCACCAGCAGAGAAGTAGGATCGGACACTGAAGCTTTCTTT. It yields the protein CATSREVGSDTEAFF.